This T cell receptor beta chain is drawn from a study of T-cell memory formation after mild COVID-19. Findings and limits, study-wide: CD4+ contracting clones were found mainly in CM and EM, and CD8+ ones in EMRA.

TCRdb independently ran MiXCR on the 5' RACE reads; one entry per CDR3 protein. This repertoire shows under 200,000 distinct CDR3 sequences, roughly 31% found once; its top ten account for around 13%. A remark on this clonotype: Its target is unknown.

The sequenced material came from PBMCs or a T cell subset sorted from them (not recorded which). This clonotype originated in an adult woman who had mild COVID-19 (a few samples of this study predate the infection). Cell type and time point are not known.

CDR3 in DNA: TGTGCCAGCAGCCCTATCGACAGGCTCCAAGAGACCCAGTACTTC. Encoded protein: CASSPIDRLQETQYF. The chain combines TRBV6-2 or TRBV6-3 with TRBJ2-5, with D possibly TRBD1 on 6 matching bases. The CDR3 contains 15 residues. Germline V gene data show CDR1 as MNHEY and CDR2 as SVGEGT. Trimming took 6 bases from V and 1 from J, leaving 15 bases between them.